Presented here are 32 T cell receptor beta chains from one specimen sequenced in a study of blood T cell repertoires in COVID-19. Method: immunoSEQ multiplex PCR; TCRdb's copy keeps in-frame clones and lacks some. The table has fewer than 250,000 clones, about nine tenths seen once. The sequencing sample was made of peripheral blood. These receptors were taken from a man aged 65-85 years with acute or convalescent COVID-19.

This clone was seen only once. The chain's CDR3 is CASRLRGLYGYTF. The CDR3, as DNA: TGTGCCAGCAGGTTACGGGGACTCTATGGCTACACCTTC. The V call is TRBV5-6, the J call TRBJ1-2, with D perhaps TRBD1 (5 bases). Germline CDR1 reads SGHDT; CDR2 reads YYEEEE. Between the trimmed V and J ends, which lost 5 bases and 4 bases, there was a span of 12 bases. The CDR3 consists of 13 residues.

This clone was counted a few times. The chain employs TRBV2 and TRBJ2-7, with D possibly being TRBD1 (6 bases). There are 12 residues in the CDR3. V lost 8 bases to trimming and J lost 4 bases, with 12 bases between them. Germline V CDR1 and CDR2: SNHLY, FYNNEI. DNA of the CDR3: TGTGCCAGCGGGGGCAATCCGTACGAGCAGTACTTC. Translated, it gives CASGGNPYEQYF.

The J gene is TRBJ2-1, the V gene TRBV5-5, with D possibly being TRBD1 (8 bases). Germline V lookup: CDR1 SGHKS, CDR2 YYEKEE (reference sequence). This CDR3 comprises 18 residues. V was trimmed by 3 bases and J by 4 bases, leaving 23 bases between them. Here the CDR3 reads CASSSGQGGVIFYNEQFF. The DNA of the CDR3 is TGTGCCAGCAGCTCCGGACAGGGAGGGGTTATATTTTACAATGAGCAGTTCTTC.

The chain has TRBV5-1 and TRBJ2-6, with D unresolved. Germline assignment: CDR1 SGHRS and CDR2 YFSETQ. The CDR3 is made up of 17 amino acids. With 1 base removed from V and 0 bases from J, the gap between germline ends came to 11 bases. CDR3 in DNA: TGCGCCAGCAGCTTGTTCGAAACTGTCTCTGGGGCCAACGTCCTGACTTTC. Translating gives CASSLFETVSGANVLTF.

Only one count was recorded for this clone. The V and J genes are TRBV28 and TRBJ1-1; D is uncertain. CDR1 MDHEN and CDR2 SYDVKM come from the germline V gene. V lost 1 base, J lost 7 bases, and 4 bases lay in between. This CDR3 region has 11 residues. Here the CDR3 DNA reads TGTGCCAGCAGTTTATACAGTGAAGCTTTCTTT. Residues: CASSLYSEAFF.

This clone showed up many times. V gene TRBV28 combines with J gene TRBJ2-2; 8 bases line up with TRBD1. This CDR3 has 15 residues. The germline CDR1 and CDR2 sequences are MDHEN and SYDVKM. Trimming at V came to 7 bases and at J to 5 bases, leaving 9 bases not matched to a gene. The CDR3 sequence is CASTLQGAGTGELFF. In DNA form, the CDR3 reads TGTGCCAGCACCCTTCAGGGGGCGGGGACCGGGGAGCTGTTTTTT.

V is TRBV7-9 and J is TRBJ1-1, with D hard to call. In germline, CDR1 is SEHNR, CDR2 FQNEAQ (reference sequence). The V and J ends lost 1 base and 2 bases respectively, with 11 bases between them. This CDR3 has 15 amino acids. DNA for the CDR3: TGTGCCAGCAGCTTAGGTCCAGTTTTCAACACTGAAGCTTTCTTT. Translating it yields CASSLGPVFNTEAFF.

The chain joins TRBV6-1 to TRBJ2-2; 11 bases match TRBD2. The J segment lost 5 bases and the V segment lost 4 bases, leaving 9 bases of the junction unmatched. Germline values: CDR1 MNHNS, CDR2 SASEGT. This CDR3 is 17 amino acids long. The CDR3, as DNA: TGTGCCAGCAGTGCCGGGACTAGCGGAACGAGGACCGGGGAGCTGTTTTTT. Translating gives CASSAGTSGTRTGELFF.

This clone was detected only once. This chain joins TRBV5-5 and TRBJ2-7; tentative D call: TRBD2 (5 bases). V was cut by 4 bases and J by 0 bases, with 8 bases left in between. The germline CDR1 and CDR2 sequences are SGHKS and YYEKEE (reference sequence). The CDR3 covers 13 residues. The CDR3 loop is CASSEGSSYEQYF. The DNA for the CDR3 is TGTGCCAGCAGCGAGGGAAGCTCCTACGAGCAGTACTTC.

V usage is TRBV6-6 and J usage is TRBJ1-1, with D uncertain. CDR1 is MNHNY and CDR2 is SVGAGI in the germline V gene (reference sequence). The CDR3 consists of 12 residues. Trimming removed 0 bases from V and 7 bases from J, with 6 bases in between. The CDR3 sequence: CASSYSAGEAFF. CDR3 DNA sequence: TGTGCCAGCAGTTACTCGGCGGGTGAAGCTTTCTTT.

The chain couples TRBV2 to TRBJ2-3; possibly TRBD1 for D (5 bases). Germline V CDR1 and CDR2: SNHLY, FYNNEI. Trimming took 5 bases from V and 4 from J, leaving 16 bases between them. The CDR3 has 15 residues. The CDR3 DNA reads as TGTGCCAGCAGTCGGGCAGGGCCACCCTCAGATACGCAGTATTTT. Amino acid sequence: CASSRAGPPSDTQYF.

The gene calls are TRBV5-8 and TRBJ2-7; 13 nucleotides align to TRBD2. With 4 bases clipped from V and 4 bases from J, the junction kept 8 bases outside the gene matches. The CDR3 runs 16 residues. The V gene's germline CDR1 is SGHTS and CDR2 YDEGEE. The CDR3 region has the DNA TGTGCCAGCAGCCCCCGACTAGCGGGAGGTAGGTACGAGCAGTACTTC. Translating it yields CASSPRLAGGRYEQYF.

The gene calls are TRBV29-1 and TRBJ1-2; D is undetermined. Deletions cut 4 bases from V and 12 bases from J, with 15 bases between. This CDR3 has 11 residues. Germline CDR1 is SQVTM and CDR2 is ANQGSEA. This chain's CDR3 is CSVGAGGRNTF. The CDR3 DNA sequence: TGCAGCGTTGGGGCAGGCGGGAGGAACACCTTC.

This chain connects TRBV5-5 to TRBJ2-1, with 8 bases identical to TRBD1. Per germline, CDR1 SGHKS and CDR2 YYEKEE (reference sequence). V dropped 4 bases and J dropped 0; count of bases not matched to a gene: 6. The CDR3 loop spans 16 amino acids. The CDR3 DNA is TGTGCCAGCAGCCCCGGGACAGGCAGCTCCTACAATGAGCAGTTCTTC. The encoded protein is CASSPGTGSSYNEQFF.

The rearrangement joins TRBV12-3 or TRBV12-4 to TRBJ2-2; no reliable D call. V gave up 4 bases and J gave up 5 bases, with 5 bases separating them. The CDR3 loop spans 12 amino acids. CDR3 nucleotide sequence: TGTGCCAGCAGTTCCCAAACCGGGGAGCTGTTTTTT. Translating gives CASSSQTGELFF.

The chain recombines TRBV9 with TRBJ2-3, with D perhaps matching TRBD2 (6 bases). CDR1 SGDLS and CDR2 YYNGEE come from the germline V gene. The CDR3 length is 16 residues. V was clipped by 0 bases and J by 4 bases, with 15 bases between them. The CDR3 nucleotides are TGTGCCAGCAGCGTAGCAGCGGGCGGAAGGGCAGATACGCAGTATTTT. The encoded protein is CASSVAAGGRADTQYF.

This clone came up many times. This chain links TRBV19 with TRBJ2-1, with D maybe TRBD1 (6 bases). V lost 5 bases, J lost 3 bases, and 14 bases lay in between. This CDR3 has 15 amino acids. Per germline, CDR1 LNHDA and CDR2 SQIVND (reference sequence). The CDR3 spells CASSEGEYFYNEQFF. CDR3 in DNA: TGTGCCAGTAGTGAGGGGGAATATTTCTACAATGAGCAGTTCTTC.

V is TRBV27 and J is TRBJ2-6; TRBD1 agrees at 7 bases. The junction had 1 base not matched to a gene; V was cut back by 0 bases and J by 2 bases. The CDR3 length is 16 residues. Germline V gene data show CDR1 as MNHEY and CDR2 as SMNVEV (reference sequence). As DNA, the CDR3 is TGTGCCAGCAGTTTATCTGACAGGGCTGGGGCCAACGTCCTGACTTTC. Residues: CASSLSDRAGANVLTF.

V is TRBV7-3 and J is TRBJ2-1; 7 bases agree with TRBD2. The CDR3 extends over 16 amino acids. Germline-derived CDR1 and CDR2 are SGHTA and FQGTGA. V dropped 4 bases and J dropped 0; count of bases not matched to a gene: 6. In nucleotides, the CDR3 is TGTGCCAGCAGCTCCGGCGGGAGTAGCTCCTACAATGAGCAGTTCTTC. This gives the protein CASSSGGSSSYNEQFF.

The rearrangement links TRBV5-4 to TRBJ1-1; tentatively, D is TRBD1 (6 bases). Deletions cut 2 bases from V and 1 base from J, with 12 bases between. From germline, CDR1 is SGHNT and CDR2 YYREEE (reference sequence). This CDR3 has 15 residues. CDR3 amino acids: CASSFNPTGNTEAFF. The CDR3 DNA sequence: TGTGCCAGCAGCTTCAATCCGACAGGGAACACTGAAGCTTTCTTT.

The rearrangement uses TRBV28 and TRBJ2-3, with 12 nucleotides matching TRBD1. The CDR3 has 16 residues. Trimming removed 6 bases from V and 2 bases from J; junction bases left unmatched: 6. The germline gives CDR1 MDHEN, CDR2 SYDVKM. CDR3 coding DNA: TGTGCCAGCAGACCCGGGACAGGGGGCGACACAGATACGCAGTATTTT. Translation: CASRPGTGGDTDTQYF.

The V gene is TRBV5-1, the J gene TRBJ2-1; 9 bases line up with TRBD1. The CDR3 length is 15 residues. The junction had 8 bases not matched to a gene; V was cut back by 2 bases and J by 8 bases. The germline CDR1 and CDR2 sequences are SGHRS and YFSETQ. The CDR3 nucleotides are TGCGCCAGCAGCTTACCGGGACAGGGAGCATATGAGCAGTTCTTC. As protein: CASSLPGQGAYEQFF.

Concerning this clone itself: Within the sample, other DNA sequences also encode this same CDR3. The chain recombines TRBV5-1 with TRBJ2-5; 9 bases align to TRBD2. The CDR3 runs to 13 residues. V was clipped by 4 bases and J by 5 bases; unmatched bases: 3. CDR1 and CDR2 (germline): SGHRS, YFSETQ. Here the CDR3 reads CASSLSGSETQYF. In DNA, the CDR3 is TGCGCCAGCAGCCTTAGCGGGAGTGAGACCCAGTACTTC.

This chain joins TRBV30 and TRBJ1-2; weak D call: TRBD1 (5 bases). CDR1 is GTSNPN and CDR2 is SVGIG in the germline V gene (reference sequence). The V gene lost 2 bases and the J gene lost 10 bases, with 14 bases spanning the gap. The CDR3 loop spans 12 amino acids. The CDR3 here is CAWSRGGGDYTF. As DNA, the CDR3 is TGTGCCTGGAGTAGGGGTGGTGGGGACTACACCTTC.

CDR3 DNA: TGTGCCAGCAGCGTAGGACTAGCGGGAGCGGCCCAGTACTTC. Protein: CASSVGLAGAAQYF. The genes are TRBV9 and TRBJ2-5, with 12 positions matching TRBD2. V was clipped by 0 bases and J by 9 bases; unmatched bases: 3. From germline, CDR1 is SGDLS and CDR2 YYNGEE. CDR3 size: 14 residues.

This rearrangement joins TRBV5-1 to TRBJ2-5; D might be TRBD2 (6 bases). Looked up from germline, CDR1 is SGHRS and CDR2 is YFSETQ. V was cut by 3 bases and J by 0 bases, with 12 bases left in between. The CDR3 loop spans 15 amino acids. In DNA form, the CDR3 reads TGCGCCAGCAGCTCGGGACGGGGGTACCAAGAGACCCAGTACTTC. It yields the protein CASSSGRGYQETQYF.

The chain's CDR3 is CASSGGLYEQYF. The CDR3 DNA reads as TGTGCCAGCAGTGGCGGGCTGTACGAGCAGTACTTC. This rearrangement joins TRBV25-1 to TRBJ2-7; perhaps TRBD2 as D (5 bases). Germline CDR1 and CDR2: MGHDK and SYGVNS. The CDR3 totals 12 residues. V was shortened by 4 bases and J by 4 bases, with 8 bases between the two germline ends.

The chain couples TRBV28 to TRBJ1-1; tentative D call: TRBD1 (5 bases). Trimming removed 3 bases from V and 4 bases from J, with 12 bases in between. This CDR3 region has 14 residues. Germline lookup yields CDR1 MDHEN and CDR2 SYDVKM. CDR3 protein: CASSFGARVTEAFF. The CDR3 coding sequence is TGTGCCAGCAGTTTTGGGGCCAGGGTCACTGAAGCTTTCTTT.

This clone has more than one count but fewer than ten. This sequence joins TRBV4-2 and TRBJ2-7, with D possibly being TRBD1 (5 bases). V was clipped by 0 bases and J by 7 bases, with 22 bases between them. Looked up from germline, CDR1 is LGHNA and CDR2 is YNFKEQ. This CDR3 contains 17 residues. The CDR3 region has the DNA TGTGCCAGCAGCCAAGACATTAGGGTTACAGGTGTAAGTGAGCAGTACTTC. Its translation is CASSQDIRVTGVSEQYF.

The rearrangement joins TRBV27 to TRBJ2-1; 14 bases map to TRBD2. The CDR3 consists of 14 residues. CDR1 is MNHEY, CDR2 SMNVEV, per germline (reference sequence). With 8 bases clipped from V and 8 bases from J, the junction kept 5 bases outside the gene matches. The CDR3 coding sequence is TGTGCCAGCCGACTAGCGGGAGGGGTCGATGAGCAGTTCTTC. This translates into CASRLAGGVDEQFF.

V gene TRBV2 combines with J gene TRBJ1-5; D is undetermined. This CDR3 spans 12 amino acids. Germline V CDR1 and CDR2: SNHLY, FYNNEI. The germline V and J ends were trimmed by 5 bases and 3 bases, with 5 bases remaining between them. The CDR3 sequence is CASSPNNQPQHF. In DNA form, the CDR3 reads TGTGCCAGCAGTCCCAACAATCAGCCCCAGCATTTT.

The chain links TRBV28 to TRBJ1-5, with a weak D call TRBD1 (6 bases). CDR1 and CDR2 from the germline V gene are MDHEN and SYDVKM. The V gene lost 2 bases and the J gene lost 0 bases, with 11 bases spanning the gap. This CDR3 has 16 residues. The CDR3 DNA reads TGTGCCAGCAGTTTAGCGGGGGCCCCTAGCAATCAGCCCCAGCATTTT. Amino acids: CASSLAGAPSNQPQHF.